The present entry profiles one T cell receptor beta chain with its context. Its antigen is undetermined. This specimen comes from a study of T cells in Graves' hyperthyroidism and ophthalmopathy. The study's findings and limits: Ophthalmopathy and stable hyperthyroidism were told apart by a 13 V-J model.

It was RNA transcripts that yielded the amplified TCR beta CDR3 regions. A set of HTBI primers served as the primers for a first-round RT-PCR of the TCR CDR3. TCRdb fed the multiplex PCR reads into MiXCR, producing one record per CDR3 protein. The repertoire includes about 580,000 distinct CDR3 sequences, roughly 50% of them detected once, and about 8.3% sits in the top ten. Germline CDR1 MNHNY, CDR2 SVGAGI (reference sequence). V lost 7 bases to trimming and J lost 5 bases, with 21 bases between them. The CDR3 totals 16 residues. The J gene is TRBJ1-3, the V gene TRBV6-6; D might be TRBD1 (5 bases). The specimen sequenced was peripheral blood or thyroid tissue (not recorded which). This receptor was taken from a woman between 18 and 29 years old with Graves' hyperthyroidism. In DNA, the CDR3 is TGTGCCAGCACCTCCCGGGGGGAGGTTCGGCGAAACACCATATATTTT. Residues: CASTSRGEVRRNTIYF.